The 22 T cell receptor beta chains below were found in one sample sequenced in a study of shared clonotypes between healthy human individuals. The repertoire was sequenced with immunoSEQ multiplex PCR; TCRdb's copy has only in-frame clones and lacks some. In the table there are about 110,000 clones, over 65% of which are singletons. Sequences were obtained from memory CD8+ T cells sorted from blood. Subset: CD45RO+ cells pooled with CCR7-negative TemRA cells. The receptors were sampled from a woman aged 25 to 39 in good health.

V gene TRBV11-3 combines with J gene TRBJ2-7, with D possibly TRBD2 on 6 matching bases. Trimming cost V 0 bases and J 7 bases, with 10 bases left between them. The CDR3 is 13 amino acids. CDR1 and CDR2 (germline): SGHNT, YENEEA. The CDR3 is CASSLDGGREQYF. The CDR3 DNA reads as TGTGCCAGCAGCTTAGACGGAGGGCGAGAGCAGTACTTC.

The V call is TRBV27, the J call TRBJ1-5, with TRBD1 matching 8 bases. With V trimmed by 5 bases and J by 0 bases, 9 bases remained unmatched. From germline, CDR1 is MNHEY and CDR2 SMNVEV (reference sequence). CDR3 length equals 17 residues. The CDR3 DNA reads as TGTGCCAGCAGTCCCCGGACAGGGACCTATAGCAATCAGCCCCAGCATTTT. It translates to CASSPRTGTYSNQPQHF.

The J gene is TRBJ2-2, the V gene TRBV19; D is unclear. V lost 4 bases, J lost 5 bases, and 8 bases lay in between. There are 13 residues in the CDR3. From germline, CDR1 is LNHDA and CDR2 SQIVND (reference sequence). CDR3 in DNA: TGTGCCAGTAGTACCGTTGGGACCGGGGAGCTGTTTTTT. This translates into CASSTVGTGELFF.

This clone was observed a handful of times. The chain recombines TRBV28 with TRBJ2-7; TRBD2 matches 8 bases. Trimming removed 2 bases from V and 5 bases from J; junction bases left unmatched: 5. The CDR3 is made up of 14 amino acids. Looked up from germline, CDR1 is MDHEN and CDR2 is SYDVKM. The CDR3 DNA reads as TGTGCCAGCAGTTTAACCGGGGGGGACCACGAGCAGTACTTC. This sequence encodes CASSLTGGDHEQYF.

With regard to this clone: The sample holds other DNA sequences that translate to the same CDR3. The chain carries TRBV5-1 and TRBJ1-2, with a possible D match to TRBD1 (6 bases). CDR3 size: 12 residues. Germline values: CDR1 SGHRS, CDR2 YFSETQ. Trimming pared 3 bases from V and 4 bases from J, leaving 7 bases between. Here the CDR3 DNA reads TGCGCCAGCAGCTCGGACAGCTATGGCTACACCTTC. Protein: CASSSDSYGYTF.

The chain joins TRBV29-1 to TRBJ1-2; tentative D call: TRBD1 (6 bases). The CDR3 covers 15 residues. The germline V gene has CDR1 SQVTM and CDR2 ANQGSEA. Trimming took 4 bases from V and 7 from J, leaving 22 bases between them. CDR3 protein: CSVVGGSFFSGGYTF. The CDR3 coding sequence is TGCAGCGTTGTAGGGGGTTCGTTCTTTTCGGGTGGCTACACCTTC.

CDR3 in DNA: TGTGCCAGCAGCTTAAGCGGCCAAGAGACCCAGTACTTC. It translates to CASSLSGQETQYF. The V call is TRBV5-4, the J call TRBJ2-5; a weak D match, TRBD2 (5 bases). The germline CDR1 and CDR2 sequences are SGHNT and YYREEE (reference sequence). Trimming removed 2 bases from V and 1 base from J, with 6 bases in between. This CDR3 is 13 amino acids long.

This clone has just a few counts. The chain is built from TRBV7-3 and TRBJ1-1; D is possibly TRBD1 (6 bases). The CDR3 sequence is 13 residues long. CDR1 SGHTA and CDR2 FQGTGA come from the germline V gene. V was trimmed by 5 bases and J by 3 bases, leaving 10 bases between them. CDR3: CASSTGSDTEAFF. CDR3 in DNA: TGTGCCAGCAGCACAGGGTCGGACACTGAAGCTTTCTTT.

The chain is built from TRBV5-6 and TRBJ2-1, with 7 nucleotides matching TRBD2. There are 15 residues in the CDR3. Per germline, CDR1 SGHDT and CDR2 YYEEEE. Trimming at V came to 0 bases and at J to 8 bases, leaving 8 bases not matched to a gene. This chain's CDR3 is CASSLGRTGGYEQFF. CDR3 nucleotide sequence: TGTGCCAGCAGCTTGGGCAGGACGGGAGGTTATGAGCAGTTCTTC.

This chain connects TRBV29-1 to TRBJ2-1; D is unclear. This CDR3 spans 16 amino acids. The germline V gene encodes CDR1 SQVTM and CDR2 ANQGSEA. With 1 base removed from V and 8 bases from J, the gap between germline ends came to 21 bases. This CDR3 is CSVEGATGDPLYEQFF. In DNA, the CDR3 is TGCAGCGTTGAAGGTGCAACCGGAGACCCCCTATATGAGCAGTTCTTC.

The chain joins TRBV5-6 to TRBJ2-7; D possibly corresponds to TRBD2 (5 bases). CDR1 and CDR2 from the germline V gene are SGHDT and YYEEEE. The CDR3 covers 14 residues. V was pared by 1 base and J by 0 bases, with 8 bases between. The CDR3: CASSLTGISYEQYF. CDR3 bases: TGTGCCAGCAGCTTGACCGGGATCTCCTACGAGCAGTACTTC.

The rearrangement uses TRBV28 and TRBJ2-7, with 9 nucleotides matching TRBD1. Germline lookup yields CDR1 MDHEN and CDR2 SYDVKM. V was pared by 6 bases and J by 1 base, with 10 bases of the junction left unmatched. The length of the CDR3 is 16 residues. CDR3 nucleotide sequence: TGTGCCAGCAGCCGTCCCCCCGGGACAGGGTCCTACGAGCAGTACTTC. Its translation is CASSRPPGTGSYEQYF.

This sequence joins TRBV25-1 and TRBJ2-7, with TRBD1 identical over 7 bases. CDR1 is MGHDK and CDR2 is SYGVNS in the germline V gene. This CDR3 is built from 15 residues. Germline trimming cut 4 bases from V and 4 bases from J; bases unmatched to any gene: 10. Written as DNA, the CDR3 is TGTGCCAGCAGTGTCACCGGGGACAGAGATTACGAGCAGTACTTC. This codes for CASSVTGDRDYEQYF.

This chain joins TRBV18 and TRBJ1-1; D ambiguous. Germline V gene lookup returns CDR1 KGHSH and CDR2 LQKENI. This CDR3 has 12 residues. V was trimmed by 4 bases and J by 7 bases, leaving 10 bases between them. The CDR3 loop reads CASSRRMGEAFF. As DNA, the CDR3 is TGTGCCAGCTCACGGCGAATGGGTGAAGCTTTCTTT.

The chain carries TRBV27 and TRBJ1-1; no firm D call. From germline, CDR1 is MNHEY and CDR2 SMNVEV (reference sequence). V was clipped by 8 bases and J by 11 bases, with 15 bases between them. The length of the CDR3 is 11 residues. The CDR3 here is CASRKGDTAFF. The CDR3 nucleotides are TGTGCCAGCCGTAAGGGAGATACGGCTTTCTTT.

The rearrangement joins TRBV7-9 to TRBJ2-6; weak D call: TRBD2 (6 bases). Germline V gene lookup returns CDR1 SEHNR and CDR2 FQNEAQ (reference sequence). This CDR3 comprises 19 residues. The V end was cut by 0 bases, the J end by 3 bases, with 18 bases between. Here the CDR3 DNA reads TGTGCCAGCAGCTTAGCTTGGGGGAGGTTAACCCTTGGGGCCAACGTCCTGACTTTC. It codes for CASSLAWGRLTLGANVLTF.

V usage is TRBV19 and J usage is TRBJ2-5, with 7 bases that match TRBD2. The J call is uncertain, as TRBJ2-7 better fits the DNA end. Per the germline V gene, CDR1 is LNHDA and CDR2 is SQIVND (reference sequence). This CDR3 has 14 amino acids. The CDR3 sequence: CANPGLPITYEQYF. The CDR3 bases are TGTGCCAACCCGGGACTACCGATAACCTACGAGCAGTACTTC.

This clone was observed a handful of times. The chain combines TRBV12-2 with TRBJ1-1; the table's D call TRBD1 went unverified against the DNA. TRBV12-2 is assigned pseudogene status. The CDR3 contains 15 residues. The chain's CDR3 is CASRQGTGDNTEAFF. Here the CDR3 DNA reads TGTGCAAGTCGCCAAGGGACAGGCGATAACACTGAAGCTTTCTTT.

V and J are TRBV28 and TRBJ2-7, with 9 bases identical to TRBD2. Germline CDR1 MDHEN, CDR2 SYDVKM. There are 16 residues in the CDR3. Trimming removed 2 bases from V and 4 bases from J; junction bases left unmatched: 9. The CDR3 DNA reads as TGTGCCAGCAGTTTAGATGGCGGGAGGGCCGGGTACGAGCAGTACTTC. It encodes CASSLDGGRAGYEQYF.

The rearrangement links TRBV6-4 to TRBJ2-3, with 12 positions matching TRBD2. After removal of 0 bases from V and 3 bases from J, the junction contained 7 bases not matched to a gene. Germline lookup yields CDR1 MRHNA and CDR2 SNTAGT. This CDR3 has 18 residues. As DNA, the CDR3 is TGTGCCAGCAGTGACTCCCCCAGGACTAGCGGGATAACAGATACGCAGTATTTT. Translating it yields CASSDSPRTSGITDTQYF.

This clone has a count of ten or more. The CDR3 here is CASSVAWGTEQFF. CDR3 nucleotides: TGTGCCAGCAGCGTAGCTTGGGGTACAGAGCAGTTCTTC. The chain carries TRBV9 and TRBJ2-1; D is ambiguous. Germline CDR1 SGDLS, CDR2 YYNGEE. The CDR3 is 13 residues long. The germline V and J ends were trimmed by 0 bases and 10 bases, with 11 bases remaining between them.

This clone has a count of ten or more. J is TRBJ2-7 and V is TRBV28; 7 positions agree with TRBD1. Germline CDR1 MDHEN, CDR2 SYDVKM. J lost 3 bases, V lost 5 bases, and 7 bases had no gene match. This CDR3 is 14 amino acids long. CDR3 sequence: CASSDPGQNYEQYF. In nucleotides, the CDR3 is TGTGCCAGCAGTGACCCGGGACAGAACTACGAGCAGTACTTC.